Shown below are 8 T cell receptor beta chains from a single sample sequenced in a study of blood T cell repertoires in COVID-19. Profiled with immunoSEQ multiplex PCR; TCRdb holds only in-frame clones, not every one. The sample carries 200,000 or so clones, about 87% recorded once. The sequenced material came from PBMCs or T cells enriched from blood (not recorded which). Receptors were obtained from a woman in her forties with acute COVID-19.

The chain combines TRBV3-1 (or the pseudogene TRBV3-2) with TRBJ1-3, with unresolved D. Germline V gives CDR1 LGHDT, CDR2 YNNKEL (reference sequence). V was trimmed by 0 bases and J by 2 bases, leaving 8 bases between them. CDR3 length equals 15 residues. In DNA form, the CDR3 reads TGTGCCAGCAGCCAAGATACCCGGGCTGGAAACACCATATATTTT. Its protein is CASSQDTRAGNTIYF.

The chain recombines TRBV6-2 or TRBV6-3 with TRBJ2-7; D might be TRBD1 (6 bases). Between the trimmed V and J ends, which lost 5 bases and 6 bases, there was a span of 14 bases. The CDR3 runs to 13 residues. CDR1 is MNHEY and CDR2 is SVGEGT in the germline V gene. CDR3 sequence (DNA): TGTGCCAGCAGTAACCGGGACACGGGCGAGCAGTACGTC. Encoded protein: CASSNRDTGEQYV.

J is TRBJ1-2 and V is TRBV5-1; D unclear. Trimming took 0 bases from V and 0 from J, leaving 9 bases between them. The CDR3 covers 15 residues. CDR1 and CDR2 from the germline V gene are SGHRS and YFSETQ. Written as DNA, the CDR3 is TGCGCCAGCAGCTTGGATGGGCAGGCTAACTATGGCTACACCTTC. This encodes CASSLDGQANYGYTF.

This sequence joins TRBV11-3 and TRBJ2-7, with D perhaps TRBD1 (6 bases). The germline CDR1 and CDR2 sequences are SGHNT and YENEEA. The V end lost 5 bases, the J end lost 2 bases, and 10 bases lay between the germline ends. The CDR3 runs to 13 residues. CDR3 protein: CASSPDRTYEQYV. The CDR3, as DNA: TGTGCCAGCAGCCCCGACAGGACCTACGAGCAGTACGTC.

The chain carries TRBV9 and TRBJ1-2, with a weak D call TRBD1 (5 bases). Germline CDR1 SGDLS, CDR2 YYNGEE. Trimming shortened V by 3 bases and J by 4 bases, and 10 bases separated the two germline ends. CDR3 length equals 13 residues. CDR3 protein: CASSAQAGYGYTF. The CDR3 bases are TGTGCCAGCAGCGCACAGGCTGGCTATGGCTACACCTTC.

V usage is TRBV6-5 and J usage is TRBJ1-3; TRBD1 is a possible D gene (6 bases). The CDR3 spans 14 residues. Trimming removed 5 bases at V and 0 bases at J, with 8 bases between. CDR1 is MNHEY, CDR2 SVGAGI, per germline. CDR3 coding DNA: TGTGCCAGCAGTCGGACAGCCTCTGGAAACACCATATATTTT. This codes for CASSRTASGNTIYF.

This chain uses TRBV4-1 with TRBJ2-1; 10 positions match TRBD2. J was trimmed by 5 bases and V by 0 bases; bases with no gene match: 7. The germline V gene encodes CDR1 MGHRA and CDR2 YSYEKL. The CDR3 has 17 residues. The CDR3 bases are TGCGCCAGCAGCCAAGATCCCAGCGGGAGGGCCCACAATGAGCAGTTCTTC. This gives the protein CASSQDPSGRAHNEQFF.

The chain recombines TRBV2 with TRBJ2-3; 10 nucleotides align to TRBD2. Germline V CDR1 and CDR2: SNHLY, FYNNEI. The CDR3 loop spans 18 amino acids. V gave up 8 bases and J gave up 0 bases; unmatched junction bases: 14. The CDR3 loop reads CASDGEIAGGSSTDTQYF. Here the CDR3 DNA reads TGTGCCAGCGATGGGGAGATAGCGGGGGGTTCTAGCACAGATACGCAGTATTTT.